The following is a TCR beta chain sequence with its context. The sample originates from a study of shared clonotypes between healthy human individuals. Some clones are missing from TCRdb's copy, which holds only in-frame ones; the method was immunoSEQ multiplex PCR. The sample shows around 990,000 clones, about 80% of them seen only once. V lost 1 base to trimming and J lost 1 base, with 9 bases between them. CDR1 is SGHRS, CDR2 YFSETQ, per germline. CDR3 length: 14 amino acids. Source material: memory CD4+ T cells from PBMCs. Subset of the sample: CD45RA-negative fraction. The rearrangement links TRBV5-1 to TRBJ2-7; a possible D gene is TRBD1 (5 bases). The origin of this receptor is a man in his late teens or twenties in good health. Some clones in this sample may be carry-over from other donors' samples. Here the CDR3 DNA reads TGCGCCAGCAGCTTGACCCCAGGGTCCTACGAGCAGTACTTC. Protein product: CASSLTPGSYEQYF. Supplemented by reference TRBV5-1 and TRBJ2-7, the full variable domain reads KAGVTQTPRYLIKTRGQQVTLSCSPISGHRSVSWYQQTPGQGLQFLFEYFSETQRNKGNFPGRFSGRQFSNSRSEMNVSTLELGDSALYLCASSLTPGSYEQYFGPGTRLTVT.